The present TCR beta chain was sequenced within a study of blood T cell repertoires in COVID-19. Study details: Samples taken during acute and convalescent COVID-19 were collected in the United States, Italy and Spain.

This clone has only one observation. V lost 8 bases to trimming and J lost 5 bases; unmatched junction nucleotides: 9. The CDR3 runs 14 residues. Germline loops: CDR1 SGHTA, CDR2 FQGNSA. TCRdb keeps only in-frame clones here, not all; method: immunoSEQ multiplex PCR. Altogether approximately 280,000 clones are present, around 85% being singletons, with the ten largest covering 2% to 3%. Cohort 3 donors counted as recovered after two negative PCRs, clearance, or resolved symptoms. Sequenced sample: PBMCs or T cells enriched from blood (not recorded which). The TCR comes from a woman in her forties or fifties who had recovered from COVID-19. The rearrangement joins TRBV7-2 to TRBJ1-5, with 7 nucleotides matching TRBD1. The CDR3 here is CASRSTGIDQPQHF. In DNA, the CDR3 is TGTGCCAGCCGCTCGACAGGGATAGATCAGCCCCAGCATTTT.